The TCR beta chain under discussion was sequenced for a study of T cells in women clearing cervical HPV infection. In the study overall: For cases, blood was sampled a median approximately 150 days after lesion detection, interquartile range roughly 80 to 200 days.

Study outcomes and limitations: TRBV6-7 abundance was lower in cases than controls (around 0.1% versus 0.15%). CIN3+ cases had significantly higher TCR repertoire richness than controls, but evenness did not differ.

Per germline, CDR1 SGHNT and CDR2 YENEEA. This CDR3 has 12 residues. Trimming stripped 2 bases from V and 9 bases from J, with 8 bases between. The table came from immunoSEQ multiplex PCR; TCRdb's copy has only in-frame clones and leaves some out. This sample contains tens of thousands of clones. A note on this clone: The antigen is not known. Read data end 3 residues before the CDR3 end; the end is taken from the germline J gene.

The sample comprised blood buffy coat. This chain connects TRBV11-3 to TRBJ2-1; D remains unclear. The origin of this receptor is a woman between 18 and 75 years old with a cervical HPV16 infection that either progressed to CIN3+ or cleared (not recorded which). Incomplete CDR3 DNA: TGTGCCAGCAGCTTAAACGCAGGTGAG. It codes for CASSLNAGE. The whole CDR3 is CASSLNAGEQFF. The full variable domain, its missing parts supplied by reference TRBV11-3 and TRBJ2-1, is EAGVVQSPRYKIIEKKQPVAFWCNPISGHNTLYWYLQNLGQGPELLIRYENEEAVDDSQLPKDRFSAERLKGVDSTLKIQPAELGDSAVYLCASSLNAGEQFFGPGTRLTVL.